This entry features one T cell receptor beta chain sequence. The antigen is unknown. Using immunoSEQ multiplex PCR, the repertoire was profiled, and TCRdb retains in-frame clones only, with some absent. The sample lists 120,000 to 150,000 clones; about 93% were seen once. This CDR3 comprises 17 residues. Germline lookup yields CDR1 SGHNT and CDR2 YYREEE (reference sequence). V dropped 2 bases and J dropped 0 bases, with 12 bases sitting between them. The source of the sample is a study of T cell responses to AZD1222 COVID-19 vaccine. Notes on the study in general: White British people made up most donors, females outnumbered males, and clonal diversity was possibly underestimated.

This sequence joins TRBV5-4 and TRBJ2-6; no reliable D call. The receptor was derived from an adult in good health. The sequencing used peripheral blood, collected on day 0 of AZD1222 vaccination. CDR3 sequence reads: CASSFYMVGSGANVLTF. CDR3 in DNA: TGTGCCAGCAGCTTTTACATGGTGGGCTCTGGGGCCAACGTCCTGACTTTC.